These 7 T cell receptor beta chains share one sample of origin, sequenced in a study of early T cells in non-severe SARS-CoV-2 infection. TCRdb independently ran MiXCR on the 5' RACE reads; one entry per CDR3 protein. The sample has about 100,000 distinct CDR3 sequences; less than 15% are singletons. Sequencing input: whole blood. These receptors were collected from an adult who was a healthcare worker with PCR-confirmed SARS-CoV-2 infection or an uninfected control (not recorded which).

J is TRBJ1-2 and V is TRBV7-8; the match to TRBD1 covers 7 bases. Trimming cost V 5 bases and J 12 bases; bases outside gene matches: 9. There are 12 residues in the CDR3. The germline gives CDR1 SGHVS, CDR2 FQNEAQ. The CDR3: CASSPRQGPHTF. For the CDR3, the DNA is TGTGCCAGCAGCCCACGACAGGGACCCCACACCTTC.

In this sample, this clonotype turned up a few times. The V call is TRBV28, the J call TRBJ1-2; D ambiguous. This CDR3 region has 11 residues. Per the germline V gene, CDR1 is MDHEN and CDR2 is SYDVKM. The germline V and J ends were trimmed by 6 bases and 4 bases, with 6 bases remaining between them. The CDR3 region has the DNA TGTGCCAGCAGGGGCACCTATGGCTACACCTTC. Encoded protein: CASRGTYGYTF.

This clonotype was counted only a few times. The genes are TRBV12-3 or TRBV12-4 and TRBJ2-1; TRBD1 aligns across 9 bases. The CDR3 runs 17 residues. V shed 5 bases and J 5 bases; nucleotides not matched to a gene: 13. The CDR3 nucleotides read TGTGCCAGCAGTGGTAAGACCGGGACAGGGTTGGACAATGAGCAGTTCTTC. It translates to CASSGKTGTGLDNEQFF.

The sample holds many counts of this clonotype. The chain combines TRBV21-1 with TRBJ2-7; the listed D gene, TRBD2, was not tested against the DNA. TRBV21-1 represents a pseudogene. The CDR3 contains 15 residues. This CDR3 reads CASSKVLAGFYEQYF. In nucleotides, the CDR3 is TGTGCCAGCAGCAAAGTGCTAGCGGGTTTCTACGAGCAGTACTTC.

The rearrangement uses TRBV15 and TRBJ1-2; tentative D call: TRBD1 (5 bases). The CDR3 runs 14 residues. Germline values: CDR1 LNHNV, CDR2 YYDKDF (reference sequence). Between the trimmed V and J ends, which lost 2 bases and 6 bases, there was a span of 13 bases. CDR3 region: CATSRNIGTDGYTF. CDR3 in DNA: TGTGCCACCAGCAGAAACATCGGGACGGATGGCTACACCTTC.

A note on this clonotype: A clone one base away is much larger, so this may be a read error. This chain connects TRBV3-1 to TRBJ1-1, with D perhaps TRBD1 (6 bases). This CDR3 contains 12 residues. Trimming removed 3 bases from V and 7 bases from J, with 9 bases in between. From germline, CDR1 is LGHDT and CDR2 YNNKEL (reference sequence). The CDR3 sequence is CASSQRDIEAFF. For the CDR3, the DNA is TGTGCCAGCAGCCAGCGGGACATTGAAGCTTTCTTT. The full variable domain, in which reference TRBV3-1 and TRBJ1-1 provide the parts outside the CDR3, is DTAVSQTPKYLVTQMGNDKSIKCEQNLGHDTMYWYKQDSKKFLKIMFSYNNKELIINETVPNRFSPKSPDKAHLNLHINSLELGDSAVYFCASSQRDIEAFFGQGTRLTVV.

This clonotype was observed at least ten times. The chain has TRBV2 and TRBJ2-1; 13 positions agree with TRBD2. The CDR3 runs 16 residues. V lost 3 bases, J lost 6 bases, and 5 bases stayed unmatched. The V gene's germline CDR1 is SNHLY and CDR2 FYNNEI. CDR3 sequence: CASSDPTSGGVNEQFF. Here the CDR3 DNA reads TGTGCCAGCAGTGATCCTACTAGCGGGGGGGTCAATGAGCAGTTCTTC.